Listed here are 26 T cell receptor beta chains from one sample, sequenced in a study of shared clonotypes between healthy human individuals. Naive CD8 isolation took CD45RO-negative cells positively selected for CCR7 and excluded terminally differentiated effector memory CD45RA+ cells. Assay: immunoSEQ multiplex PCR; the TCRdb copy retains only in-frame clones and omits some. The profile shows about 2.1 million clones, about 92% of them singletons. Material for sequencing was naive CD8+ T cells from PBMCs. The receptors shown here come from a man between 18 and 35 years old in good health. Some clones in this sample may be carry-over from other donors' samples.

The rearrangement joins TRBV28 to TRBJ1-2, with TRBD1 as a possible D gene (5 bases). CDR3 length: 16 residues. Germline CDR1 MDHEN, CDR2 SYDVKM. V lost 6 bases to trimming and J lost 8 bases, with 25 bases between them. In nucleotides, the CDR3 is TGTGCCAGCAGCAAACCTTGGGAGGGGTGGAGCGAGGGCTACACCTTC. Its protein is CASSKPWEGWSEGYTF.

The chain carries TRBV27 and TRBJ1-6; tentative D call: TRBD1 (6 bases). The CDR3 runs 14 residues. Looked up from germline, CDR1 is MNHEY and CDR2 is SMNVEV (reference sequence). Between the trimmed V and J ends, which lost 3 bases and 7 bases, there was a span of 10 bases. Here the CDR3 DNA reads TGTGCCAGCAGTTTGCTCAGGGGAAATTCACCCCTCCACTTT. It codes for CASSLLRGNSPLHF.

This chain connects TRBV6-4 to TRBJ2-7; the D gene could be TRBD1 or TRBD2 (5 bases each). The V and J ends lost 0 bases and 2 bases respectively, with 11 bases between them. Germline V gives CDR1 MRHNA, CDR2 SNTAGT. This CDR3 has 15 amino acids. CDR3 in DNA: TGTGCCAGCAGTGACTCTAGGGGCGGGCCCTACGAGCAGTACTTC. Its translation is CASSDSRGGPYEQYF.

V usage is TRBV7-9 and J usage is TRBJ2-7; no clear D. This CDR3 spans 14 amino acids. The germline gives CDR1 SEHNR, CDR2 FQNEAQ (reference sequence). The ends were cut back, 8 bases at V and 0 bases at J, with 14 bases in the middle. The CDR3 sequence: CASRQLGNSYEQYF. CDR3 DNA sequence: TGTGCCAGCCGCCAGTTAGGGAACTCCTACGAGCAGTACTTC.

The CDR3 sequence: CAISEGGQAARQYF. The CDR3 region has the DNA TGTGCCATCAGTGAGGGGGGCCAGGCGGCGAGGCAGTACTTC. V usage is TRBV10-3 and J usage is TRBJ2-7; D perhaps matches TRBD1 (6 bases). The CDR3 consists of 14 residues. Between the trimmed V and J ends, which lost 2 bases and 9 bases, there was a span of 17 bases. Germline CDR1 and CDR2: ENHRY and SYGVKD.

This chain joins TRBV18 and TRBJ2-2; 14 positions agree with TRBD2. This CDR3 spans 16 amino acids. Losses at the gene ends were 3 bases for V and 5 bases for J; bases not matched to a gene: 2. Germline V gene data show CDR1 as KGHSH and CDR2 as LQKENI. CDR3 sequence reads: CASSPGLAGATGELFF. The CDR3 nucleotides are TGTGCCAGCTCACCGGGACTAGCGGGAGCTACCGGGGAGCTGTTTTTT.

The chain joins TRBV6-5 to TRBJ2-7; TRBD1 aligns across 7 bases. The J segment lost 3 bases and the V segment lost 0 bases, leaving 8 bases of the junction unmatched. CDR3 length: 16 residues. Germline V gene lookup returns CDR1 MNHEY and CDR2 SVGAGI. In nucleotides, the CDR3 is TGTGCCAGCAGTTACTCGTCCGGGACAGTGAACTACGAGCAGTACTTC. Translating gives CASSYSSGTVNYEQYF.

V and J are TRBV7-8 and TRBJ1-2, with D uncertain. Deletions cut 1 base from V and 2 bases from J, with 11 bases between. Germline-derived CDR1 and CDR2 are SGHVS and FQNEAQ. This CDR3 is built from 15 residues. The CDR3 protein is CASSLDPGGNYGYTF. CDR3 sequence (DNA): TGTGCCAGCAGCTTAGATCCGGGAGGGAACTATGGCTACACCTTC.

The chain links TRBV27 to TRBJ2-3; 8 bases fit TRBD2. This CDR3 is built from 13 residues. Germline V gives CDR1 MNHEY, CDR2 SMNVEV (reference sequence). J was trimmed by 3 bases and V by 8 bases; bases with no gene match: 4. The CDR3 nucleotides read TGTGCCAGCGACGGGGGGGGGACAGATACGCAGTATTTT. Protein sequence: CASDGGGTDTQYF.

This rearrangement joins TRBV28 to TRBJ2-7; a possible D gene is TRBD2 (5 bases). Trimming pared 3 bases from V and 2 bases from J, leaving 11 bases between. Germline V gene data show CDR1 as MDHEN and CDR2 as SYDVKM. CDR3 length equals 14 residues. The DNA of the CDR3 is TGTGCCAGCAGTTTGGAAGACGGGACCTACGAGCAGTACTTC. Encoded protein: CASSLEDGTYEQYF.

The V call is TRBV9, the J call TRBJ1-1, with a tentative D call TRBD1 (6 bases). Germline loops: CDR1 SGDLS, CDR2 YYNGEE. The CDR3 covers 14 residues. The V gene lost 4 bases and the J gene lost 0 bases, with 10 bases spanning the gap. The DNA for the CDR3 is TGTGCCAGCAGCAGCCGGGACATGAACACTGAAGCTTTCTTT. It specifies CASSSRDMNTEAFF.

Worth noting for this clone: Other DNA sequences in the sample encode the same CDR3. The chain employs TRBV11-2 and TRBJ2-1, with 7 nucleotides matching TRBD2. The length of the CDR3 is 15 residues. CDR1 and CDR2 from the germline V gene are SGHAT and FQNNGV. The V segment lost 1 base and the J segment 4 bases; nucleotides outside the gene matches: 4. The CDR3 coding sequence is TGTGCCAGCAGCTTAGGAGCCGGGGGGTACAATGAGCAGTTCTTC. Translating gives CASSLGAGGYNEQFF.

The chain employs TRBV9 and TRBJ2-1; unclear D gene. V was cut by 4 bases and J by 5 bases, with 16 bases left in between. Germline assignment: CDR1 SGDLS and CDR2 YYNGEE. CDR3 length: 15 amino acids. DNA for the CDR3: TGTGCCAGCAGCCCCACTGGCGCCGCAAACAATGAGCAGTTCTTC. Translating gives CASSPTGAANNEQFF.

This chain uses TRBV11-2 with TRBJ1-2; 7 bases line up with TRBD1. J lost 4 bases, V lost 2 bases, and 4 bases had no gene match. This CDR3 comprises 14 residues. Germline CDR1 and CDR2: SGHAT and FQNNGV. DNA of the CDR3: TGTGCCAGCAGCTTACAGGAGGGGGCCTATGGCTACACCTTC. Protein: CASSLQEGAYGYTF. The full variable domain, in which reference TRBV11-2 and TRBJ1-2 provide the parts outside the CDR3, is EAGVAQSPRYKIIEKRQSVAFWCNPISGHATLYWYQQILGQGPKLLIQFQNNGVVDDSQLPKDRFSAERLKGVDSTLKIQPAKLEDSAVYLCASSLQEGAYGYTFGSGTRLTVV.

This clone was counted once. This chain uses TRBV6-6 with TRBJ2-2; D unclear. Germline V gene data show CDR1 as MNHNY and CDR2 as SVGAGI (reference sequence). The CDR3 is made up of 13 amino acids. Between the trimmed V and J ends, which lost 6 bases and 1 base, there was a span of 6 bases. CDR3 protein: CASRPGNTGELFF. For the CDR3, the DNA is TGTGCCAGCAGGCCGGGGAACACCGGGGAGCTGTTTTTT.

The rearrangement joins TRBV27 to TRBJ2-1; D might be TRBD2 (6 bases). The CDR3 consists of 15 residues. The germline V gene encodes CDR1 MNHEY and CDR2 SMNVEV (reference sequence). The V end lost 6 bases, the J end lost 9 bases, and 21 bases lay between the germline ends. CDR3 in DNA: TGTGCCAGCAGCCATTTAGCCGGACTGGAGGGTGAGCAGTTCTTC. Encoded protein: CASSHLAGLEGEQFF.

The rearrangement uses TRBV4-2 and TRBJ2-7; 13 nucleotides align to TRBD2. This CDR3 is built from 16 residues. With 3 bases clipped from V and 4 bases from J, the junction kept 6 bases outside the gene matches. The germline CDR1 and CDR2 sequences are LGHNA and YNFKEQ. The CDR3 here is CASSHTSGRAGYEQYF. The CDR3 coding sequence is TGTGCCAGCAGCCACACTAGCGGGAGGGCCGGGTACGAGCAGTACTTC.

The V and J genes are TRBV2 and TRBJ1-6; D is ambiguous. CDR1 and CDR2 from the germline V gene are SNHLY and FYNNEI. Trimming left V 7 bases short and J 7 bases short, with 17 bases between. The CDR3 has 15 residues. DNA for the CDR3: TGTGCCAGCATTCGTCCGACCGGCCAGAATTCACCCCTCCACTTT. Protein product: CASIRPTGQNSPLHF.

V and J are TRBV27 and TRBJ1-1; TRBD1 aligns across 7 bases. The CDR3 sequence is 15 residues long. J gave up 6 bases and V 5 bases, and 12 bases lay outside the gene matches. The germline CDR1 and CDR2 sequences are MNHEY and SMNVEV (reference sequence). The CDR3 loop reads CASSVHATGSAEAFF. The CDR3, as DNA: TGTGCCAGCAGTGTACACGCGACAGGGTCGGCTGAAGCTTTCTTT.

The rearrangement links TRBV5-6 to TRBJ2-7; no clear D gene. The germline V and J ends were trimmed by 2 bases and 3 bases, with 15 bases remaining between them. Germline V CDR1 and CDR2: SGHDT, YYEEEE. CDR3 length: 15 amino acids. The CDR3 nucleotides read TGTGCCAGCAGCTTTTCGTTCGAGGAAGGCTACGAGCAGTACTTC. This codes for CASSFSFEEGYEQYF.

This chain uses TRBV20-1 with TRBJ1-2, with D unresolved. The CDR3 loop spans 10 amino acids. CDR1 is DFQATT, CDR2 SNEGSKA, per germline (reference sequence). Trimming took off 7 bases at V and 7 bases at J, with 10 bases between the two ends. The CDR3 DNA follows: TGCAGTGGCCAGGCGGGTGGCTACACCTTC. It is translated as CSGQAGGYTF.

This clone was observed a few times. The sample holds other DNA sequences that translate to the same CDR3. The rearrangement joins TRBV5-4 to TRBJ1-1; D gene uncertain. The V end was cut by 2 bases, the J end by 8 bases, with 7 bases between. Germline V lookup: CDR1 SGHNT, CDR2 YYREEE (reference sequence). This CDR3 contains 11 residues. The CDR3 here is CASSLSSEAFF. The CDR3 nucleotides read TGTGCCAGCAGCTTATCCTCGGAAGCTTTCTTT.

The chain is built from TRBV25-1 and TRBJ2-7; the match to TRBD2 covers 7 bases. This CDR3 region has 13 residues. With V trimmed by 5 bases and J by 3 bases, 4 bases remained unmatched. Germline CDR1 MGHDK, CDR2 SYGVNS. CDR3 DNA sequence: TGTGCCAGCAGTCGGGGGGAATACTACGAGCAGTACTTC. It specifies CASSRGEYYEQYF.

The rearrangement links TRBV27 to TRBJ2-2; D is tentatively TRBD1 or TRBD2 (5 bases each). Germline V gene data show CDR1 as MNHEY and CDR2 as SMNVEV (reference sequence). CDR3 length: 13 residues. The V gene lost 11 bases and the J gene lost 0 bases, with 10 bases spanning the gap. CDR3 residues: CAVGPANTGELFF. CDR3 DNA: TGTGCCGTGGGACCAGCGAACACCGGGGAGCTGTTTTTT.

As for this clone: This likely came from a read error, as a far larger clone is one base away. At the DNA level, this CDR3 is encoded by other sequences in the same sample as well. In DNA, the CDR3 is TGCGCCAGCAGCCAAGGACTTAGCTACGAGCAGTACTTC. The encoded protein is CASSQGLSYEQYF. The chain is built from TRBV4-1 and TRBJ2-7; no firm D call. V shed 1 base and J shed 3 bases, with 7 bases lying between them. This CDR3 spans 13 amino acids. Germline-derived CDR1 and CDR2 are MGHRA and YSYEKL.

The DNA of the CDR3 is TGTGCCAGTAGTGTCGGGACCAAGGGGTATGAGCAGTTCTTC. Protein sequence: CASSVGTKGYEQFF. The rearrangement joins TRBV19 to TRBJ2-1, with D perhaps being TRBD1 or TRBD2 (5 bases each). This CDR3 region has 14 residues. CDR1 is LNHDA and CDR2 is SQIVND in the germline V gene (reference sequence). The V and J ends lost 5 bases and 8 bases respectively, with 16 bases between them.